A selection of T cell receptor beta chains follows, all from one sample in a study of OX40 agonist ivuxolimab in advanced cancers. Libraries were prepared by immunoSEQ multiplex PCR; TCRdb keeps only in-frame clonotypes and omits some of them. The sample contains about 40,000 clones, about nine tenths of which appear only once. Material: CD4+ or CD8+ T cells sorted from blood, obtained in a trial of the OX40 agonist ivuxolimab. The receptors stem from an adult with an advanced solid tumor such as melanoma, head and neck, liver or kidney cancer. Both conserved end residues are part of each CDR3. A D gene is named only where the DNA matches it firmly.

v_call,j_call,d_call,cdr3_aa,cdr3_nt
TRBV27,TRBJ2-1,TRBD2,CATRPTSGGNNEQFF,TGTGCCACCCGACCAACTAGCGGGGGAAACAATGAGCAGTTCTTC
TRBV4-1,TRBJ2-3,TRBD2,CASSQGGLAESTDTQYF,TGCGCCAGCAGCCAGGGCGGACTAGCGGAGAGCACAGATACGCAGTATTTT
TRBV4-1,TRBJ1-5,.,CASSQVVGRYSNQPQHF,TGCGCCAGCAGCCAAGTAGTCGGAAGGTATAGCAATCAGCCCCAGCATTTT
TRBV5-1,TRBJ2-1,.,CASSLTGVLSYNEQFF,TGCGCCAGCAGCTTGACAGGAGTACTCTCCTACAATGAGCAGTTCTTC
TRBV9,TRBJ1-2,.,CASSSNTGGQPGYTF,TGTGCCAGCAGCTCCAACACAGGCGGGCAACCTGGCTACACCTTC
TRBV30,TRBJ2-7,.,CAWRLYSYEQYF,TGTGCCTGGAGATTATACTCCTACGAGCAGTACTTC
TRBV6-6,TRBJ1-4,.,CASSTGEKLFF,TGTGCCAGCAGTACGGGGGAAAAACTGTTTTTT
TRBV7-9,TRBJ2-7,.,CASSGIYEQYF,TGTGCCAGCAGCGGGATATACGAGCAGTACTTC
TRBV28,TRBJ2-5,TRBD1,CASSSPWDSQETQYF,TGTGCCAGCAGTTCCCCGTGGGACAGTCAAGAGACCCAGTACTTC
TRBV9,TRBJ1-5,TRBD1,CASSVGPDRGRNQPQHF,TGTGCCAGCAGCGTAGGCCCGGACAGGGGGCGGAATCAGCCCCAGCATTTT
TRBV19,TRBJ1-5,.,CASSIKQGNQPQHF,TGTGCCAGTAGTATCAAACAGGGAAATCAGCCCCAGCATTTT